This T cell receptor (beta chain) derives from a study of blood T cell repertoires in COVID-19 (dated by TCRdb to 2018 to 2020). Notes on the research overall: Samples from collaborators originated in the United States, Italy and Spain and spanned both the acute and convalescent phases of COVID-19. HLA class I and class II types, where available, came from metadata supplied by the sample provider rather than from assay-based typing. The repertoires were made available in a free public database intended to serve as a resource for research on the immune response to SARS-CoV-2. The material from the prospective study consisted of cDNA or gDNA derived from T cells, B-cell-depleted T cells, or PBMCs. Subjects who had been exposed to COVID-19, were actively infected with it, or had recovered from it provided the deeply sampled blood TCRbeta repertoires that made up the dataset. The samples were drawn from two sources: the first 160 participants of the ongoing ImmuneRACE study, and about 1,300 subjects contributed by 6 global collaborators. Nearly every sample came with metadata listing a de-identified subject ID, COVID-19 status, age in years and sex. General study outcomes and caveats: How much clinical and demographic metadata was included differed by source and by participant, and the metadata was provided uncurated.

TCRbeta CDR3 regions were amplified from genomic DNA using the immunoSEQ Assay, a bias-controlled multiplex PCR. In the source study's methods: The number of nucleated cells in each sample was estimated from the amplification of reference gene primers within the assay. To quantify the absolute abundance of each unique TCRbeta CDR3 rearrangement, sequence reads were collapsed and filtered. For each sample, productive Simpson clonality was calculated by taking the square root of Simpson's diversity index across productive rearrangements. What TCRdb holds here is the immuneACCESS table cut down to in-frame rearrangements. Part of the clones is not present; checked against another copy, under half of the missing clones reflect an unresolved V gene, and the others are unexplained. V and J calls and clone size are those listed in that table; D and trimming were worked out from the DNA. This sample lists about 190,000 clones; 80% to 90% were detected once. Clones ranked in the top ten supply 15% to 20% of the sample.

As regards this clone: Its recognized antigen is unknown. Base qualities are not provided; no much larger clone lies one nucleotide away.

Collaborating institutions collected whole blood in K2EDTA tubes following their own protocols. Collaborator samples were shipped for TCRbeta analysis as frozen whole blood, isolated PBMCs, or DNA extracted from either sample type. V and J lose 1 base and 8 bases, and a span of 9 bases separates them. The CDR3 has 13 amino acids, counting the end cysteine and phenylalanine. Only the CDR3 region is kept as DNA, spanning 39 bases read in frame from base 1. For CDR1 and CDR2, the germline V gene (reference sequence) lists LGHDT and YNNKEL. This chain is built from TRBV3-1 (or the pseudogene TRBV3-2) and TRBJ1-3, with the D gene not confidently named. This sequence was found in a human donor in a cohort sampled during active COVID-19. Material for sequencing was peripheral blood. The DNA is TGTGCCAGCAGCCAAGTCGCGGGTCACACCATATATTTT. Translated, this gives CASSQVAGHTIYF.